This T cell receptor beta chain was profiled in a study of cytomegalovirus exposure and HLA in healthy donors. Study background: When 350 to 500 donors were genotyped, roughly four fifths of them were found to fall in the Caucasian-associated ancestry cluster. General study results and limits: Approximately 160 TCR beta chains were listed as cytomegalovirus-associated. Trimming of TCR beta V- and J-genes showed a link, identified in a later analysis, to a missense DCLRE1C variant. Earlier analysis yielded a pattern in which most TCR beta V segments were productive about 90% or about 30% of the time.

Germline CDR1 reads WNHNN; CDR2 reads SYGVQD (reference sequence). Between the trimmed V and J ends, which lost 5 bases and 5 bases, there was a span of 15 bases. CDR3 size: 14 residues. The PCR used 60 Vbeta and 13 Jbeta primers. Some clones are missing from TCRdb's copy, which holds only in-frame ones; the method was immunoSEQ multiplex PCR. The data show about 180,000 clones, roughly 84% seen once. This clone was found once. Its antigen remains unidentified. The rearrangement uses TRBV10-1 and TRBJ1-2; no definite D call. The clonotype originates from a man aged 25 to 40 in good health and CMV-seronegative. The sample was PBMCs. The CDR3 sequence: CASSSGSEDYGYTF. The CDR3 DNA reads TGCGCCAGCAGTTCGGGGAGCGAAGATTATGGCTACACCTTC.